Sequencing of this TCR beta chain was carried out in a study of T cells in women clearing cervical HPV infection. The method was immunoSEQ multiplex PCR; TCRdb's version includes in-frame clones alone and lacks a portion of them. The sample spans some 40,000 clones; the ten largest clones claim 1.2%. HPV was found by MY09/MY11 PCR and dot-blot genotyping. Findings and caveats of the study: Cases carried less TRBV6-7 than controls: approximately 0.1% versus 0.16%.

CDR1 is PRHDT and CDR2 is FYEKMQ in the germline V gene (reference sequence). V gave up 4 bases and J gave up 4 bases, with 11 bases separating them. The CDR3 has 14 amino acids. Details on this clone: Its antigen is unknown. The CDR3 goes on 3 residues after the read ends, and that part is filled in from the germline J gene.

The origin of this receptor is a woman aged 18 to 75 with a cervical HPV16 infection that either progressed to CIN3+ or cleared (not recorded which). This chain links TRBV13 with TRBJ1-3; D unclear. Sequencing was carried out using blood buffy coat. CDR3 sequence: CASSYLLKGNTIYF. CDR3 DNA, as far as it was read: TGTGCCAGCAGCTACCTACTAAAAGGAAACACC.